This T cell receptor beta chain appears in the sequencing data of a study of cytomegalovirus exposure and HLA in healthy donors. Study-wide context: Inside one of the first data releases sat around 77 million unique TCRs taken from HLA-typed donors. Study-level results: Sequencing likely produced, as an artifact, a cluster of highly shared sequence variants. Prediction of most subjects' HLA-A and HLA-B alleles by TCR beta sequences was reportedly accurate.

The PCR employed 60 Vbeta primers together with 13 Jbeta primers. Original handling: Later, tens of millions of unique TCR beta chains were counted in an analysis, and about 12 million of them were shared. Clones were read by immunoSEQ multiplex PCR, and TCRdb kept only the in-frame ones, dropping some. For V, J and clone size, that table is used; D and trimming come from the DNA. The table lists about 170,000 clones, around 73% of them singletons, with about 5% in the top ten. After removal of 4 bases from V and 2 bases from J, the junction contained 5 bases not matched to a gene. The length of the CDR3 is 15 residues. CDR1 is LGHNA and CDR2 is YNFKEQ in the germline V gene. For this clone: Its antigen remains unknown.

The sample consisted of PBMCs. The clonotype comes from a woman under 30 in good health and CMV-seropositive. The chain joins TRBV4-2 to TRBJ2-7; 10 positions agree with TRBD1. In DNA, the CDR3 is TGTGCCAGCAGCCGCTCCGGGACAGGGGCCTACGAGCAGTACTTC. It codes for CASSRSGTGAYEQYF.